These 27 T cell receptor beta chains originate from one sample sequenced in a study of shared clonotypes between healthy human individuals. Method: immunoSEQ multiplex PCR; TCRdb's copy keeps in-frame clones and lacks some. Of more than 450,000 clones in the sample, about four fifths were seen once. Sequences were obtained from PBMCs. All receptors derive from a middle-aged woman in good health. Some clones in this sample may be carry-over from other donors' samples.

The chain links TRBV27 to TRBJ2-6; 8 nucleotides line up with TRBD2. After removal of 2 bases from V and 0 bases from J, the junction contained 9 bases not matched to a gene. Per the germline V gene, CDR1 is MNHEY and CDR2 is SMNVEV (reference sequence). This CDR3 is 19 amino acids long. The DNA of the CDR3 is TGTGCCAGCAGTTTAGGCCTAGCGGGTGTTCCCTCTGGGGCCAACGTCCTGACTTTC. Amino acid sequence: CASSLGLAGVPSGANVLTF.

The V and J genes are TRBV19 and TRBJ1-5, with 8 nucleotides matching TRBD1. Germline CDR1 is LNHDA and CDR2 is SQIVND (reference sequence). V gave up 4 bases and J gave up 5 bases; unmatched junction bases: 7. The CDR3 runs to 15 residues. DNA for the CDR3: TGTGCCAGTAGTAAGGACAGGGAGAGTTATCAGCCCCAGCATTTT. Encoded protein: CASSKDRESYQPQHF.

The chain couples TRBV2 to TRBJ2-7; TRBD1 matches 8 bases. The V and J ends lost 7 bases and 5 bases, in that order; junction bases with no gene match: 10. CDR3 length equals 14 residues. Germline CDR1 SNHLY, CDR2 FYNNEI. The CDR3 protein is CASIKRTGSNEQYF. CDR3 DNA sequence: TGTGCCAGCATCAAAAGGACAGGGTCAAACGAGCAGTACTTC.

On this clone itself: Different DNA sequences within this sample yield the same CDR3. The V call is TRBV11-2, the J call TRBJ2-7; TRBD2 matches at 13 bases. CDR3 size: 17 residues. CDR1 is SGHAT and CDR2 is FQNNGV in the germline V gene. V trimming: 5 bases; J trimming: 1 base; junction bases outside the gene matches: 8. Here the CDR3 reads CASSTGTSGRGSYEQYF. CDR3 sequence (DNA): TGTGCCAGCAGCACCGGAACTAGCGGGAGGGGATCCTACGAGCAGTACTTC.

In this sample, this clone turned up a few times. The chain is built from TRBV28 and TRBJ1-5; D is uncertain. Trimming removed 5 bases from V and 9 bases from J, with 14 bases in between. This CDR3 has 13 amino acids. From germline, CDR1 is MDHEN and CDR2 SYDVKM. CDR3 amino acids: CASSEPRVPPQHF. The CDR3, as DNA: TGTGCCAGCAGTGAACCGAGGGTTCCGCCCCAGCATTTT.

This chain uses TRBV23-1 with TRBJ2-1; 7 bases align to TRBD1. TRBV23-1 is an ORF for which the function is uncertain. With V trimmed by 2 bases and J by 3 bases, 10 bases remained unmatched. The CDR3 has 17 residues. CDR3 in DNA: TGCGCCAGCAGTCAACCCGGACAGGACCCTAACTACAATGAGCAGTTCTTC. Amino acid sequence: CASSQPGQDPNYNEQFF.

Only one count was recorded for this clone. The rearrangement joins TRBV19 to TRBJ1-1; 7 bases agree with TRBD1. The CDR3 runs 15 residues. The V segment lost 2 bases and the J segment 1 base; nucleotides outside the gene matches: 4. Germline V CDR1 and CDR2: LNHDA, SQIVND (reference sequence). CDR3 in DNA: TGTGCCAGTAGTATAAACAGGGGAGGGAACACTGAAGCTTTCTTT. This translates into CASSINRGGNTEAFF.

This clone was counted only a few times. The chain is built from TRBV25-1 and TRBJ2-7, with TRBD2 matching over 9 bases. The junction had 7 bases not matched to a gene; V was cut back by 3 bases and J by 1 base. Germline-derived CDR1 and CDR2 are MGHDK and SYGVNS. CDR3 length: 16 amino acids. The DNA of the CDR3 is TGTGCCAGCAGTGACAAGGGTAGCGGGAGTTCCTACGAGCAGTACTTC. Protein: CASSDKGSGSSYEQYF.

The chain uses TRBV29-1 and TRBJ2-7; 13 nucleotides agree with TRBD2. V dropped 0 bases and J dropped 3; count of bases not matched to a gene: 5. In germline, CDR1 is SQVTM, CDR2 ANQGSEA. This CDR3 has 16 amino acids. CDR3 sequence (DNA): TGCAGCGTTGAAGAAGGGGGACTAGCGGGAAACTACGAGCAGTACTTC. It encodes CSVEEGGLAGNYEQYF.

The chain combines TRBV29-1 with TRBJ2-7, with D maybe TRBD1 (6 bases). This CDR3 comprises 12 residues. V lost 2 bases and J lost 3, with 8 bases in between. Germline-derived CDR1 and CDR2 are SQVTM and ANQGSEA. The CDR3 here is CSVEQGRYEQYF. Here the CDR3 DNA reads TGCAGCGTTGAACAGGGGCGCTACGAGCAGTACTTC.

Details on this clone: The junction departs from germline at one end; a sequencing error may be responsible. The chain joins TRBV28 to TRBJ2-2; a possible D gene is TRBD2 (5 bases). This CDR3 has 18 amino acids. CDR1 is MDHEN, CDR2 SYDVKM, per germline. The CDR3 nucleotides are TGTGCCAGCAGTCTCCCCCCCCGGACTCAAGCGAACCCCGGGGAGCTGTTTTTT. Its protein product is CASSLPPRTQANPGELFF.

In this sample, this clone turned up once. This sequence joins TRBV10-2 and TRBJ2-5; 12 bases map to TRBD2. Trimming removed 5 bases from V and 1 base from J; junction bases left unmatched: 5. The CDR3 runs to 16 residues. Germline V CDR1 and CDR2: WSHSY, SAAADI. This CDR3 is CASSPGLAGLQETQYF. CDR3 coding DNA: TGCGCCAGCAGTCCCGGACTAGCGGGACTCCAAGAGACCCAGTACTTC.

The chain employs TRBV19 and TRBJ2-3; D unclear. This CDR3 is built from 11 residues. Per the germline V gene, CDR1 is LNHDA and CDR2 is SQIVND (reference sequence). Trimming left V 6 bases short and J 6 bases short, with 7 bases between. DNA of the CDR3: TGTGCCAGTAGAATAAAGGATACGCAGTATTTT. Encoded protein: CASRIKDTQYF.

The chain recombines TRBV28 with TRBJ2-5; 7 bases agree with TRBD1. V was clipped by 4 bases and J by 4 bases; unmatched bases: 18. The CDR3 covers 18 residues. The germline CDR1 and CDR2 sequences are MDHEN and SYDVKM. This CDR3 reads CASSSPTGFILGSETQYF. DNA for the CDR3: TGTGCCAGCAGTTCTCCGACAGGGTTTATTTTGGGTTCAGAGACCCAGTACTTC. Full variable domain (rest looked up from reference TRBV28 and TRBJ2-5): DVKVTQSSRYLVKRTGEKVFLECVQDMDHENMFWYRQDPGLGLRLIYFSYDVKMKEKGDIPEGYSVSREKKERFSLILESASTNQTSMYLCASSSPTGFILGSETQYFGPGTRLLVL.

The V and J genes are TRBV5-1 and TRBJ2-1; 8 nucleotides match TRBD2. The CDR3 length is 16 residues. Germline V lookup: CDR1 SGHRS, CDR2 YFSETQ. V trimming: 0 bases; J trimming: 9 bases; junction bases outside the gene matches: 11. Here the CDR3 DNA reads TGCGCCAGCAGCTTGGGACCGAGCGGGAGAGGGGGTGAGCAGTTCTTC. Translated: CASSLGPSGRGGEQFF.

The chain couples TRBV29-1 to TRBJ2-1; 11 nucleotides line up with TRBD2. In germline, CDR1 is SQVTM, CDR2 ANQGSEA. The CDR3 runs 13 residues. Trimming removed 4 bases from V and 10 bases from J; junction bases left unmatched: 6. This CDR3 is CSVVLAGAGEQFF. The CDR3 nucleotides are TGCAGCGTTGTACTAGCGGGAGCAGGGGAGCAGTTCTTC.

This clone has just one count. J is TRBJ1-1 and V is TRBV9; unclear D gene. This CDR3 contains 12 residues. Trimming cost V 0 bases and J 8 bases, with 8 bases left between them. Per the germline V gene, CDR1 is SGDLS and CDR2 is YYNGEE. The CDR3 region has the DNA TGTGCCAGCAGCGTAGAAATGGGAGAAGCTTTCTTT. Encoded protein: CASSVEMGEAFF. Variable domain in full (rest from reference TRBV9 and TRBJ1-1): DSGVTQTPKHLITATGQRVTLRCSPRSGDLSVYWYQQSLDQGLQFLIQYYNGEERAKGNILERFSAQQFPDLHSELNLSSLELGDSALYFCASSVEMGEAFFGQGTRLTVV.

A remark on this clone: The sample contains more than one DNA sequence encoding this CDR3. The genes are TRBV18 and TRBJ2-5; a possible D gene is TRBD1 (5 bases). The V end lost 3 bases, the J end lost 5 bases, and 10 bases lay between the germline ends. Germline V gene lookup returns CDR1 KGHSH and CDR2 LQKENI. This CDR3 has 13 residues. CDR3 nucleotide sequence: TGTGCCAGCTCACCTCAGGGTGCGGAGACCCAGTACTTC. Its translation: CASSPQGAETQYF.

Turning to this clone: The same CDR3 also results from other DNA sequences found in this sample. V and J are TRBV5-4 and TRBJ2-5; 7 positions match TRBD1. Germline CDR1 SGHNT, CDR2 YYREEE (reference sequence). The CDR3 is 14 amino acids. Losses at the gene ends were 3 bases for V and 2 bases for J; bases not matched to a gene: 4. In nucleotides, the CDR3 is TGTGCCAGCAGCTCCCGGGACAGTCAAGAGACCCAGTACTTC. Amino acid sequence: CASSSRDSQETQYF.

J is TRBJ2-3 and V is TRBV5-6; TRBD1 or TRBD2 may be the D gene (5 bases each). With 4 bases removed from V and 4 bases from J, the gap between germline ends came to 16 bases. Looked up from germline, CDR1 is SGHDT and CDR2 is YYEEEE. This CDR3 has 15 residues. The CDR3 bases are TGTGCCAGCAGCAGACAGCTCTGGGGAGCAGATACGCAGTATTTT. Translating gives CASSRQLWGADTQYF.

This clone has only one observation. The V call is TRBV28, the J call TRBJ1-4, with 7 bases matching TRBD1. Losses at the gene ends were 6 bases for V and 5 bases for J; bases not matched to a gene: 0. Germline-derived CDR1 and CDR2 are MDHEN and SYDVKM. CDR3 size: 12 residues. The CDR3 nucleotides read TGTGCCAGCAGACAGGGGAATGAAAAACTGTTTTTT. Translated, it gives CASRQGNEKLFF.

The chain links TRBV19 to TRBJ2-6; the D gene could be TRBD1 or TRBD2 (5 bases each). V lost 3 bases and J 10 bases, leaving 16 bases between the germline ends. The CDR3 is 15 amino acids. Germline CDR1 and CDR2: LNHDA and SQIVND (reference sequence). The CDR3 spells CASSMGTLGRNVLTF. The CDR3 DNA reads TGTGCCAGTAGTATGGGGACCCTCGGGCGTAACGTCCTGACTTTC.

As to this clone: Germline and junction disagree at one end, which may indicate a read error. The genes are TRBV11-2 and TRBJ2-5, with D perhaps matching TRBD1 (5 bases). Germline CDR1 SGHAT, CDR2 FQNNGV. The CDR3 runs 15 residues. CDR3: CASSSEVGREETQYF. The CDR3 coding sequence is TGTGCCAGCAGCAGCGAGGTCGGCAGGGAAGAAACCCAGTACTTC.

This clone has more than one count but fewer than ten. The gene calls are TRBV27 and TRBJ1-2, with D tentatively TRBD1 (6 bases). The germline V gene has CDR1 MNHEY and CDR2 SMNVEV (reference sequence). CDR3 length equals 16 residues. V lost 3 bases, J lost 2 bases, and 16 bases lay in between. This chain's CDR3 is CASSFMGQQGNYGYTF. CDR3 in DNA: TGTGCCAGCAGTTTTATGGGTCAACAGGGCAACTATGGCTACACCTTC.

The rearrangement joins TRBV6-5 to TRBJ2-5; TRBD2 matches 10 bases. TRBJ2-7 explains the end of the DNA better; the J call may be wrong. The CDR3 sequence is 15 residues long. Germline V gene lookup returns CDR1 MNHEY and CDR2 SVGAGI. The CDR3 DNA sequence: TGTGCCAGCAGTTACGCGGCTAGCGGGAGCTACGAGCAGTACTTC. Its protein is CASSYAASGSYEQYF.

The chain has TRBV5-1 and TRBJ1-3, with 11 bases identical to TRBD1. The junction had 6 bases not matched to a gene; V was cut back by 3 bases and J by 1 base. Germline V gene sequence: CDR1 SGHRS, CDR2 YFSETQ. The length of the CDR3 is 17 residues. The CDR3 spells CASSSGTGGYSGNTIYF. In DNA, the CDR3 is TGCGCCAGCAGCTCAGGGACAGGGGGGTATTCTGGAAACACCATATATTTT.

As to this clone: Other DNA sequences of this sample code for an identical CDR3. The CDR3 sequence is CASSLRRNTGELFF. As DNA, the CDR3 is TGTGCCAGCAGTTTACGACGGAACACCGGGGAGCTGTTTTTT. The chain joins TRBV27 to TRBJ2-2; D gene uncertain. V dropped 2 bases and J dropped 1 base, with 5 bases sitting between them. CDR3 length: 14 amino acids. Germline values: CDR1 MNHEY, CDR2 SMNVEV (reference sequence).